This TCR beta chain stems from a study of patients and donors after allogeneic stem cell transplantation (dated by TCRdb to 2020 to 2021). Comment on this clonotype: Its specific antigen is unknown. No quality values exist for individual bases; no much larger clone is one base distant.

Library method: RT-PCR. Sequencing instrument: NextSeq 550. TCRdb reanalyzed the raw reads on its own, using fastp at Q25 for trimming and MiXCR for clone calling, and kept in-frame beta chains. Here each entry gathers all rows of one CDR3 protein and keeps the most common genes and DNA. This sample gives 800,000 to 1,000,000 distinct CDR3 sequences in total; approximately 19% of them show up just once. Around 6% of the sample goes to the ten largest clones. The CDR3 runs 14 amino acids, cysteine and phenylalanine included. This entry keeps only the CDR3 DNA: 42 bases, framed from base 1. The junction shows trimming of 4 bases on V and 5 bases on J, plus 14 bases between the germline ends.

Sequenced material: blood, either unsorted or a sorted T cell fraction (not recorded which). The receptor comes from a human donor who was either an allogeneic HSCT recipient or a stem cell or donor lymphocyte infusion donor (not recorded which). It is not recorded whose cells these are; they may come from a transplant donor. The chain is encoded by TRBV12-3 or TRBV12-4 joined to TRBJ1-2; the D segment could be TRBD1, given 5 matching bases. The CDR3 region: CASSSLGGVYGYTF. The DNA reads as follows: TGTGCCAGCAGTTCGCTGGGGGGGGTATATGGCTACACCTTC.